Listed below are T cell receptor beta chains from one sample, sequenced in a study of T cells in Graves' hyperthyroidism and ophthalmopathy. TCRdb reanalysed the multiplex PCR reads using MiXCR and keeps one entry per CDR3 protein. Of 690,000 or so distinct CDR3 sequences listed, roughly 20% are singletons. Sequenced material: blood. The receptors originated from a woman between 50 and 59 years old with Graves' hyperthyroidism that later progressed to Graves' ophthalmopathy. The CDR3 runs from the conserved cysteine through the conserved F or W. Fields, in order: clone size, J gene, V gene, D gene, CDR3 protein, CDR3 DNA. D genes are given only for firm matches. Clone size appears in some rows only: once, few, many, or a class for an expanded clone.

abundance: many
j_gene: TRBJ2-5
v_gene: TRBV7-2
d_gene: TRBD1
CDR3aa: CASSLDRGQETQYF
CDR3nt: TGTGCCAGCAGTCTCGACAGGGGTCAAGAGACCCAGTACTTC

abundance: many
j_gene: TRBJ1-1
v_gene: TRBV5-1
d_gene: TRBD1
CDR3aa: CASSFLQGLNTEAFF
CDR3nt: TGCGCCAGCAGCTTTCTACAGGGGCTGAACACTGAAGCTTTCTTT

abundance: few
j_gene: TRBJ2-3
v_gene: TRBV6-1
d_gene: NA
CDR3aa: CASSELFTDTQYF
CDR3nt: TGTGCCAGCAGTGAACTGTTCACAGATACGCAGTATTTT

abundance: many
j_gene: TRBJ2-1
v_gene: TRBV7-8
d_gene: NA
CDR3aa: CASSLDAHNSYNEQFF
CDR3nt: TGTGCCAGCAGCTTAGACGCCCACAACTCCTACAATGAGCAGTTCTTC

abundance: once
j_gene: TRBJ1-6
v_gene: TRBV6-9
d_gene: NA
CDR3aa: CASSYSRTANNSPLHF
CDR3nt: TGTGCCAGCAGTTATAGTCGGACGGCTAATAATTCACCCCTCCACTTT

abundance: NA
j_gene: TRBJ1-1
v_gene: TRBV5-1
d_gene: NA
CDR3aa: CATSGDINTEAFF
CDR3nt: TGCGCCACATCGGGAGACATTAACACTGAAGCTTTCTTT

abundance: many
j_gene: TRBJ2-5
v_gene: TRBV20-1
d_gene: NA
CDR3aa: CSATEGALGETQYF
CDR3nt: TGCAGTGCTACGGAGGGAGCCCTGGGGGAGACCCAGTACTTC

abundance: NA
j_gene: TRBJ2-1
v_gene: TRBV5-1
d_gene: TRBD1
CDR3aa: CASTRDRGFGVGNEQFF
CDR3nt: TGCGCCAGTACCCGGGACAGGGGATTTGGTGTGGGCAATGAGCAGTTCTTC

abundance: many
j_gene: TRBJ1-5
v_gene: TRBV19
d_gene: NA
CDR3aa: CASNSYYNQPQHF
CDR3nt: TGTGCCAGTAACAGTTACTACAATCAGCCCCAGCATTTT

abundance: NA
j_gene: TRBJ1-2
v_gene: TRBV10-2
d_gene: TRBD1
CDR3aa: CASSEQGVGGYTF
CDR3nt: TGCGCCAGCAGTGAGCAGGGGGTTGGTGGCTACACCTTC

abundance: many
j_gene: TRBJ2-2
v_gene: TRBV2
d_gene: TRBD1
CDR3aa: CAIGQVNTGELFF
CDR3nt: TGTGCCATTGGACAGGTTAACACCGGGGAGCTGTTTTTT

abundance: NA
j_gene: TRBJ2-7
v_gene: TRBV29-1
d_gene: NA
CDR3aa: CSVTLDLRPYEQYF
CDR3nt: TGCAGCGTGACCTTGGACCTACGGCCCTACGAGCAGTACTTC

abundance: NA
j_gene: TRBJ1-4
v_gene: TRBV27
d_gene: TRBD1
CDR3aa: CASRPLTGGGYNEKLFF
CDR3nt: TGTGCCAGCCGCCCGCTGACAGGGGGCGGGTATAATGAAAAACTGTTTTTT

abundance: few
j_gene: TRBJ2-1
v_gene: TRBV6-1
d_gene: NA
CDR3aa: CASSRRYNEQFF
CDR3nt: TGTGCCAGCAGTCGGAGGTACAATGAGCAGTTCTTC

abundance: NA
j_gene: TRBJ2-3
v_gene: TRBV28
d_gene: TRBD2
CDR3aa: CASSFSSGASTDTQYF
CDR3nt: TGTGCCAGCAGTTTCTCTAGCGGGGCTTCCACAGATACGCAGTATTTT

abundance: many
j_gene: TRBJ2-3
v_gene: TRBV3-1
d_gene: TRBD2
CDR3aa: CASSPLTSGGAADTQYF
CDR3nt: TGTGCCAGCAGCCCGCTGACTAGCGGGGGGGCGGCAGATACGCAGTATTTT

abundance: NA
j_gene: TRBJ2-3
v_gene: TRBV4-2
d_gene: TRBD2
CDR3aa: CASSQGASGGLDTQYF
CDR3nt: TGTGCCAGCAGCCAAGGGGCTAGCGGGGGGTTGGATACGCAGTATTTT

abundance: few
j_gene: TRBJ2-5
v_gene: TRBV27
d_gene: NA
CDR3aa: CASSHGQSGQETQYF
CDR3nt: TGTGCCAGCAGCCACGGACAGTCCGGACAAGAGACCCAGTACTTC

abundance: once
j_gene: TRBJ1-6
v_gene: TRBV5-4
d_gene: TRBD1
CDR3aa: CASSAGQGEDSPLHF
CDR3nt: TGTGCCAGCAGCGCTGGACAGGGTGAAGATTCACCCCTCCACTTT

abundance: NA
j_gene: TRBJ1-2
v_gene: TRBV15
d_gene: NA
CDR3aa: CATSRDRDSFNYGYTF
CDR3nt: TGTGCCACCAGCAGAGATAGGGACTCTTTTAACTATGGCTACACCTTC

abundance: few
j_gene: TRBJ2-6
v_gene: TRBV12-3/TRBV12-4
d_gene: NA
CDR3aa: CASSSSGESGANVLTF
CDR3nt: NA

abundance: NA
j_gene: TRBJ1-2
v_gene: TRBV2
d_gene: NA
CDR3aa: CASSGLRAGTNYGYTF
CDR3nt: TGTGCCAGCAGTGGGCTTAGAGCCGGGACCAACTATGGCTACACCTTC

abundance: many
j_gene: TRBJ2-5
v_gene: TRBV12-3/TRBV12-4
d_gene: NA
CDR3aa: CASSLNGYQETQYF
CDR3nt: TGTGCCAGCAGTTTAAATGGGTACCAAGAGACCCAGTACTTC

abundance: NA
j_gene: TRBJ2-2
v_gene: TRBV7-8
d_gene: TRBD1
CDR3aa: CASSPQGAGTGELFF
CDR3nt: TGTGCCAGCAGCCCTCAGGGGGCTGGGACCGGGGAGCTGTTTTTT

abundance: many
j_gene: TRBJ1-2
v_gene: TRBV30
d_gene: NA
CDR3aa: CAWSVRPSFAF
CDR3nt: TGTGCCTGGAGTGTACGGCCTAGCTTCGCCTTC

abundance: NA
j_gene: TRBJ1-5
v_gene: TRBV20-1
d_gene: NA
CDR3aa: CSARGEVFQPQHF
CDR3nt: TGCAGTGCTAGAGGGGAGGTATTCCAGCCCCAGCATTTT

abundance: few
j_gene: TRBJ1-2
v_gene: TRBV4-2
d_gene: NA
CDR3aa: CASSQDARGDYGYTF
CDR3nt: TGTGCCAGCAGCCAAGATGCCAGGGGAGACTATGGCTACACCTTC

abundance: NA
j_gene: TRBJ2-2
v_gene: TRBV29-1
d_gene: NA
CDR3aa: CSVAGGQQNTGELFF
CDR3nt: TGCAGCGTCGCCGGGGGACAGCAAAACACCGGGGAGCTGTTTTTT

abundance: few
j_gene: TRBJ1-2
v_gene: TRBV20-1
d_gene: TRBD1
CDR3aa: CSAKQEQGANYGYTF
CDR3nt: TGCAGTGCTAAGCAGGAACAGGGGGCTAACTATGGCTACACCTTC

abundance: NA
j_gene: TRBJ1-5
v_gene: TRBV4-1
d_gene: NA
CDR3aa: CASSQDTVASRQPQHF
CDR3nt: TGCGCCAGCAGCCAAGATACAGTGGCATCCAGACAGCCCCAGCATTTT

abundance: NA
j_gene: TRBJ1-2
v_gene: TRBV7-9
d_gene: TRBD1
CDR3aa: CASSEYRGNGYGYTF
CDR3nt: TGTGCCAGCAGCGAATACAGGGGGAACGGGTATGGCTACACCTTC

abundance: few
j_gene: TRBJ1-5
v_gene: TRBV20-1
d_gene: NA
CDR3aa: CSARPLRGGNQPQHF
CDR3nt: TGCAGTGCTAGACCATTAAGGGGAGGGAATCAGCCCCAGCATTTT